The sequence of this TCR beta chain was determined in a study of CD8 T cells in ankylosing spondylitis. Preparation of TCR beta libraries was done by quantitative 5'-RACE with molecular barcodes. From the 5' RACE reads, TCRdb called clonotypes with MiXCR, one entry per CDR3 protein. Here the sample spans roughly 190,000 distinct CDR3 sequences, 9.5% to 15% being singletons. In this sample, this clonotype turned up a few times. Its antigen is still unknown. V dropped 5 bases and J dropped 6; count of bases not matched to a gene: 7. The germline V gene encodes CDR1 SGHRS and CDR2 YFSETQ. This CDR3 has 15 amino acids. Study-level findings and limits: One TCR beta motif, made up of roughly eight highly homologous variants, appeared characteristic of ankylosing spondylitis blood.

The J gene is TRBJ2-2, the V gene TRBV5-1; 10 positions agree with TRBD2. The sequenced sample was blood, either unsorted or a sorted T cell fraction (not recorded which). The TCR comes from a male donor with ankylosing spondylitis or in good health (not recorded which). The CDR3 DNA reads TGCGCCAGCAGTTTAGGGACTAGCGAAGCCGGGGAGCTGTTTTTT. It encodes CASSLGTSEAGELFF.